What follows are 8 T cell receptor beta chains derived from one specimen sequenced in a study of breast tumors, draining lymph nodes, adjacent tissues. TCRdb re-called the multiplex PCR reads through MiXCR, storing one row per CDR3 protein. In the table there are over 10,000 distinct CDR3 sequences, 50% of which are singletons. Sequencing was carried out using tumor-adjacent breast tissue. The receptors were sampled from a female donor with breast cancer. Some clones in this sample may be carry-over from other donors' samples.

The chain links TRBV2 to TRBJ1-2; D is possibly TRBD1 (5 bases). The CDR3 runs to 15 residues. Germline CDR1 SNHLY, CDR2 FYNNEI. Trimming left V 8 bases short and J 5 bases short, with 21 bases between. The DNA for the CDR3 is TGTGCCAGCGGGAGGCCGTACGAGGGGAGTTATGGCTACACCTTC. This translates into CASGRPYEGSYGYTF.

This clonotype was seen repeatedly, ten times or more. The chain employs TRBV6-2 or TRBV6-3 and TRBJ2-2; D unresolved. This CDR3 region has 11 residues. Trimming pared 5 bases from V and 5 bases from J, leaving 3 bases between. CDR1 and CDR2 from the germline V gene are MNHEY and SVGEGT. This CDR3 is CASSRTGELFF. In DNA form, the CDR3 reads TGTGCCAGCAGTCGTACCGGGGAGCTGTTTTTT.

The table lists this clonotype with many counts. The chain has TRBV5-1 and TRBJ1-1, with a possible D match to TRBD1 (5 bases). V shed 6 bases and J shed 10 bases, with 16 bases lying between them. The CDR3 runs to 12 residues. Looked up from germline, CDR1 is SGHRS and CDR2 is YFSETQ. The CDR3 protein is CASIQGKVLAFF. DNA for the CDR3: TGCGCCAGCATTCAGGGTAAGGTGTTAGCTTTCTTT.

This clonotype has a count of ten or more. The CDR3 DNA sequence: TGTGCCAGCAGTCCCGAGACTAGCGGGAGGGCCTCCTACAATGAGCAGTTCTTC. It codes for CASSPETSGRASYNEQFF. The chain joins TRBV6-6 to TRBJ2-1; TRBD2 agrees at 14 bases. V was clipped by 5 bases and J by 0 bases; unmatched bases: 6. The CDR3 is made up of 18 amino acids. Germline V gene data show CDR1 as MNHNY and CDR2 as SVGAGI (reference sequence).

By sample fraction, this clonotype is medium-sized. The V and J genes are TRBV5-6 and TRBJ2-7; TRBD2 matches 13 bases. Unmatched junction bases numbered 10, after V lost 3 bases and J lost 4 bases. Germline assignment: CDR1 SGHDT and CDR2 YYEEEE. This CDR3 has 17 amino acids. The CDR3 DNA reads TGTGCCAGCAGCTGGACTAGCGGGAGATGGGGGGGATACGAGCAGTACTTC. Its translation: CASSWTSGRWGGYEQYF.

As to this clonotype: This may stem from a read error, because a much larger clone lies one nucleotide away. The chain links TRBV7-3 to TRBJ2-1; D ambiguous. Trimming removed 2 bases from V and 6 bases from J, with 8 bases in between. Germline CDR1 and CDR2: SGHTA and FQGTGA. The CDR3 totals 13 residues. CDR3 in amino acids: CASSLDTCNEQFF. CDR3 bases: TGTGCCAGCAGCTTAGACACCTGCAATGAGCAGTTCTTC.

On this clonotype: A much bigger clone sits one base away, suggesting this may be a read error. V gene TRBV14 combines with J gene TRBJ2-6; TRBD1 or TRBD2 may be the D gene (5 bases each). V lost 2 bases to trimming and J lost 19 bases, with 12 bases between them. CDR1 SGHDN and CDR2 FVKESK come from the germline V gene. The CDR3 has 11 amino acids. CDR3 DNA: TGTGCCAGCAGCCAACTGGGACGGGGAACTTTC. Amino acids: CASSQLGRGTF.

This chain links TRBV5-8 with TRBJ2-3; D gene uncertain. Trimming removed 0 bases from V and 0 bases from J, with 2 bases in between. This CDR3 spans 13 amino acids. The V gene's germline CDR1 is SGHTS and CDR2 YDEGEE. The CDR3 region is CASSLASTDTQYF. CDR3 sequence (DNA): TGTGCCAGCAGCTTGGCTAGCACAGATACGCAGTATTTT.